This TCR beta chain emerged from a study of regulatory T cells in long-lasting Graves disease. Germline V lookup: CDR1 SGHAT, CDR2 FQDESV (reference sequence). The CDR3 consists of 17 residues. The ends lost 0 bases at V and 0 bases at J; junction bases unmatched: 6. Regarding time point: newly diagnosed GD, antithyroid drugs for less than 3 months. Extracted PBMC RNA gave rise to the TCR library. About this clonotype itself: Its antigen is undetermined.

Study outcomes and limitations: Comparison showed that persistent patients shared more public clonotypes (roughly 2,700) than new patients (over 950).

Arm-PCR of CDR3 regions and iRepertoire HTBI primers were used to build TCR beta libraries. TCRdb re-derived calls from the multiplex PCR reads in MiXCR, one entry per CDR3 protein. Counted here are about 430,000 distinct CDR3 sequences, over 14% occurring once; the ten biggest clones make up roughly 7.7%. These same records also appear under a second study, on T cells in Graves' hyperthyroidism and ophthalmopathy. As reported in that work: Disease duration under 2 months; hyperthyroidism patients were aged 18 to 65. Patients having uncontrolled infection, another autoimmune disease, pregnancy or lactation were not included. Diagnoses were made from clinical symptoms, serum measures (thyroxine and TRAb), thyroid ultrasound and orbital computed tomography.

The receptor comes from a woman aged 40 to 55 with Graves disease. This chain joins TRBV11-1 and TRBJ2-7, with 9 bases lining up with TRBD1. The specimen comprised peripheral blood mononuclear cells (PBMCs), sampled at new diagnosis, from a patient treated with antithyroid drugs. The CDR3 coding sequence is TGTGCCAGCAGCTTAGCTCGGACAGGGGACAGCTCCTACGAGCAGTACTTC. This gives the protein CASSLARTGDSSYEQYF. The whole variable domain, filled in from reference TRBV11-1 and TRBJ2-7, reads EAEVAQSPRYKITEKSQAVAFWCDPISGHATLYWYRQILGQGPELLVQFQDESVVDDSQLPKDRFSAERLKGVDSTLKIQPAELGDSAMYLCASSLARTGDSSYEQYFGPGTRLTVT.